Listed below are T cell receptor beta chains from one sample, sequenced in a study of cytomegalovirus exposure and HLA in healthy donors. Generated by immunoSEQ multiplex PCR, the TCRdb table keeps only in-frame clones and is missing some. Of over 150,000 clones in the sample, 60% to 85% are singletons; the top ten hold roughly 4%. What was sequenced was PBMCs. These receptors were collected from a woman in her thirties or forties in good health and CMV-seronegative. Both conserved end residues are part of each CDR3. D genes are given only for firm matches. Some rows have no size entry. The others give once, few or many, or a class for an expanded clone.

J | V | size | D | CDR3 | DNA
TRBJ1-2 | TRBV5-6 | - | TRBD1 | CASSRQGANYGYTF | TGTGCCAGCAGCCGACAGGGGGCTAACTATGGCTACACCTTC
TRBJ2-1 | TRBV5-1 | - | TRBD2 | CASSSGGRVNEQFF | TGCGCCAGCAGTAGCGGGGGGCGGGTCAATGAGCAGTTCTTC
TRBJ2-7 | TRBV5-1 | once | - | CASRGGPYEQYF | TGCGCCAGCAGGGGGGGGCCCTACGAGCAGTACTTC
TRBJ2-7 | TRBV7-2 | - | TRBD1 | CASSSGQGALHYEQYF | TGTGCCAGCAGTTCAGGACAGGGGGCCCTACACTACGAGCAGTACTTC
TRBJ1-5 | TRBV28 | - | - | CASRSPAGENQPQHF | TGTGCCAGCAGATCCCCCGCAGGGGAGAATCAGCCCCAGCATTTT
TRBJ2-3 | TRBV10-3 | - | TRBD1 | CAISPLGQGAIAQYF | TGTGCCATCAGTCCCCTGGGACAGGGGGCCATCGCGCAGTATTTT
TRBJ1-6 | TRBV6-5 | - | - | CASSSNTNSPLHF | TGTGCCAGCAGTTCCAACACAAATTCACCCCTCCACTTT
TRBJ2-7 | TRBV7-9 | - | TRBD2 | CASSSLSGGGTSYEQYF | TGTGCCAGCAGCTCCCTTAGCGGGGGGGGAACTTCCTACGAGCAGTACTTC
TRBJ2-7 | TRBV6-1 | - | - | CASRIQIYEQYF | TGTGCCAGCAGGATACAGATCTACGAGCAGTACTTC
TRBJ2-7 | TRBV7-9 | - | - | CASNRGAGSYEQYF | TGTGCCAGCAACCGTGGTGCAGGGTCCTACGAGCAGTACTTC
TRBJ2-7 | TRBV5-1 | few | - | CASSYGRDSRGYEQYF | TGCGCCAGCAGTTATGGTCGGGACTCTAGGGGATACGAGCAGTACTTC
TRBJ1-2 | TRBV11-3 | - | - | CASSLGGHSGLYGYTF | TGTGCCAGCAGCTTAGGAGGACACTCCGGCCTATATGGCTACACCTTC
TRBJ1-2 | TRBV13 | few | TRBD1 | CASSSQGYDGYTF | TGTGCCAGCAGTTCACAGGGGTACGATGGCTACACCTTC
TRBJ2-6 | TRBV2 | - | - | CASSDPGGANVLTF | TGTGCCAGCAGTGATCCGGGTGGGGCCAACGTCCTGACTTTC
TRBJ2-7 | TRBV5-1 | - | TRBD1 | CASSRPGQGGHEQYF | TGCGCCAGCAGCAGACCGGGACAGGGGGGCCACGAGCAGTACTTC
TRBJ1-2 | TRBV5-4 | few | TRBD1 | CASSLRDRSVSNYGYTF | TGTGCCAGCAGCCTGCGGGACAGGAGCGTATCTAACTATGGCTACACCTTC
TRBJ2-5 | TRBV7-9 | - | TRBD1 | CASSSTGRETQYF | TGTGCCAGCAGCTCGACAGGGCGAGAGACCCAGTACTTC
TRBJ1-2 | TRBV7-8 | - | TRBD1 | CASSLGPTGAHGYTF | TGTGCCAGCAGCTTAGGTCCGACAGGGGCCCATGGCTACACCTTC
TRBJ1-1 | TRBV30 | - | - | CAWTAVEAFF | TGTGCCTGGACCGCGGTTGAAGCTTTCTTT
TRBJ1-2 | TRBV29-1 | once | - | CSVETTGILGYTF | TGCAGCGTCGAAACTACAGGGATTTTAGGCTACACCTTC
TRBJ2-1 | TRBV28 | - | TRBD2 | CASTLSGGPHNEQFF | TGTGCCAGCACCCTTAGCGGGGGGCCCCACAATGAGCAGTTCTTC
TRBJ1-1 | TRBV27 | - | - | CASKQRETEAFF | TGTGCCAGCAAACAGAGGGAAACTGAAGCTTTCTTT
TRBJ2-5 | TRBV11-3 | - | TRBD2 | CASSHRTSGGETQYF | TGTGCCAGCAGTCACCGGACTAGCGGGGGGGAGACCCAGTACTTC
TRBJ1-1 | TRBV6-5 | few | - | CASSYSWQGTDEAFF | TGTGCCAGCAGTTACTCGTGGCAGGGTACGGATGAAGCTTTCTTT
TRBJ2-3 | TRBV5-1 | - | - | CASSLSVTDTQYF | TGCGCCAGCAGCTTGTCCGTCACAGATACGCAGTATTTT
TRBJ2-7 | TRBV6-5 | once | TRBD2 | CASSSRAGAYEQYF | TGTGCCAGCAGTTCCCGAGCGGGAGCCTACGAGCAGTACTTC
TRBJ1-2 | TRBV28 | - | - | CASSTPLEGDYGYTF | TGTGCCAGCAGTACGCCCCTTGAGGGGGACTATGGCTACACCTTC
TRBJ2-2 | TRBV5-1 | few | - | CASSLPQGYTGELFF | TGCGCCAGCAGCTTGCCCCAGGGGTACACCGGGGAGCTGTTTTTT
TRBJ2-7 | TRBV6-1 | - | - | CASTPVHSSYEQYF | TGTGCCAGCACTCCGGTCCACTCCTCCTACGAGCAGTACTTC
TRBJ2-7 | TRBV10-3 | - | - | CAISATGEGRYEQYF | TGTGCCATCAGTGCAACGGGGGAAGGACGCTACGAGCAGTACTTC
TRBJ2-7 | TRBV27 | - | - | CASSFRTVGYEQYF | TGTGCCAGCAGCTTCCGGACAGTAGGCTACGAGCAGTACTTC